This T cell receptor (beta chain) derives from a study of CD8 T cells in ankylosing spondylitis. Study-wide results and limits: The disease-linked clones had a CD8+ phenotype and low blood frequencies. Characteristic of ankylosing spondylitis blood, it appeared, was a TCR beta motif comprising roughly 8 highly homologous variants. There was reportedly significant enrichment of clones that were disease-linked in matched ankylosing spondylitis synovial fluid.

The TCR beta libraries were generated through quantitative 5'-RACE incorporating molecular barcodes. TCRdb fed the 5' RACE reads into MiXCR, producing one record per CDR3 protein. This sample has a few hundred thousand distinct CDR3 sequences, with 15% to 20% found just once. As to this clonotype: The target antigen is unknown.

This TCR was recovered from a male donor with ankylosing spondylitis. Input material: blood, either unsorted or a sorted T cell fraction (not recorded which).

The CDR3 is CASSTQGSSEKLFF. CDR3 bases: TGTGCCAGCAGCACACAGGGATCCAGCGAAAAACTGTTTTTT. This chain joins TRBV9 and TRBJ1-4; D perhaps matches TRBD1 (6 bases). Germline V CDR1 and CDR2: SGDLS, YYNGEE. The CDR3 has 14 amino acids. Trimming shortened V by 4 bases and J by 8 bases, and 15 bases separated the two germline ends.